Listed below are T cell receptor beta chains from one sample, sequenced in a study of blood T cells in healthy people across ages. TCRdb ran MiXCR on the 5' RACE reads and lists one entry per CDR3 protein. The sample contains hundreds of thousands of distinct CDR3 sequences, about 34% of which appear only once. Sequenced: blood. Receptors were obtained from a woman of 80 years or more in good health. Both conserved end residues are part of each CDR3. Each record gives: J gene, V gene, CDR3 protein.

J: TRBJ2-2
V: TRBV7-7
CDR3: CASSPGTGANTGELFF

J: TRBJ2-5
V: TRBV7-9
CDR3: CASSFPGQQETQYF

J: TRBJ1-1
V: TRBV30
CDR3: CAWRMVMNTEAFF

J: TRBJ2-7
V: TRBV2
CDR3: CASEGDSYEQYF

J: TRBJ2-4
V: TRBV4-2
CDR3: CASSQDLSGIQYF

J: TRBJ2-7
V: TRBV20-1
CDR3: CSATSLSYEQYF

J: TRBJ1-1
V: TRBV4-1
CDR3: CASSPQLMNTEAFF

J: TRBJ1-2
V: TRBV20-1
CDR3: CSAPGQGAYGYTF

J: TRBJ1-2
V: TRBV5-1
CDR3: CASSSAGSNYGYTF

J: TRBJ2-5
V: TRBV11-1
CDR3: CASSLDIMKGQETQYF

J: TRBJ1-1
V: TRBV20-1
CDR3: CSARRGQGVTEAFF

J: TRBJ2-1
V: TRBV6-1
CDR3: CASMIAGAPYNEQFF

J: TRBJ2-3
V: TRBV18
CDR3: CASSPGRGQVDTQYF

J: TRBJ1-4
V: TRBV30
CDR3: CAWRKGREKLFF

J: TRBJ2-3
V: TRBV12-3/TRBV12-4
CDR3: CASSFVATSTDTQYF

J: TRBJ1-5
V: TRBV7-9
CDR3: CASSLAGQGTNQPQHF

J: TRBJ1-2
V: TRBV20-1
CDR3: CSAPPDRHLANYGYTF

J: TRBJ2-6
V: TRBV27
CDR3: CASSSWPRAASGANVLTF

J: TRBJ1-2
V: TRBV20-1
CDR3: CSAVEESLYGYTF

J: TRBJ1-1
V: TRBV11-2
CDR3: CASSPRSWGEAFF

J: TRBJ1-1
V: TRBV6-2/TRBV6-3
CDR3: CASRGGWTEAFF

J: TRBJ2-1
V: TRBV20-1
CDR3: CSAGTSGVAEQFF

J: TRBJ2-3
V: TRBV12-3/TRBV12-4
CDR3: CASSFRGLQADMQYF

J: TRBJ2-3
V: TRBV11-1
CDR3: CASSTRRAGSTDTQYF

J: TRBJ2-1
V: TRBV29-1
CDR3: CSGDPGGRANNEQFF

J: TRBJ1-5
V: TRBV7-9
CDR3: CASSSGYQPQHF

J: TRBJ2-6
V: TRBV5-1
CDR3: CASSLVGEGTNVLTF

J: TRBJ1-5
V: TRBV5-6
CDR3: CASSLAGGNNQPQHF

J: TRBJ2-1
V: TRBV12-3/TRBV12-4
CDR3: CASSKTRAEQFF

J: TRBJ2-1
V: TRBV20-1
CDR3: CSAKSGFRHDEQFF

J: TRBJ2-1
V: TRBV20-1
CDR3: CSAGAGRSNNEQFF

J: TRBJ1-5
V: TRBV20-1
CDR3: CSALQESNQPQHF

J: TRBJ1-1
V: TRBV28
CDR3: CASSYPRVISGTEAFF

J: NA
V: TRBV20-1
CDR3: CSAPRTSGGETQYF